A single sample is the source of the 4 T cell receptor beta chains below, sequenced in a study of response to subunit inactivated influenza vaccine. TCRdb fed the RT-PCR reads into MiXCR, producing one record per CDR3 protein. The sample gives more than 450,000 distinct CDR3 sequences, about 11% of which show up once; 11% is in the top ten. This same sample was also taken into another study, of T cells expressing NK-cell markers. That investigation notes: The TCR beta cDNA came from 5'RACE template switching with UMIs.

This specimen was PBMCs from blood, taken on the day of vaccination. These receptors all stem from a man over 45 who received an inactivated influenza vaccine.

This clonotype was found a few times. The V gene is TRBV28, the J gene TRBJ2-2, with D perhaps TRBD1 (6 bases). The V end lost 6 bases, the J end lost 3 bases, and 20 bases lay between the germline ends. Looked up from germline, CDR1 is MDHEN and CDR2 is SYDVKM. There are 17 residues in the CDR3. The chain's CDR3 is CASSPLRGAGDTGELFF. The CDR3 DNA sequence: TGTGCCAGCAGCCCTCTGAGAGGGGCAGGGGACACCGGGGAGCTGTTTTTT.

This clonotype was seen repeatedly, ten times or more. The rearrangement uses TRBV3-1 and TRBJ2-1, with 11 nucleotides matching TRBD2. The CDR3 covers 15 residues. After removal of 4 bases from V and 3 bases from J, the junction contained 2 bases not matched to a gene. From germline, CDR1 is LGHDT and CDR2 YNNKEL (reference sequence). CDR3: CASSPSGGIYNEQFF. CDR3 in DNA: TGTGCCAGCAGCCCTAGCGGGGGGATCTACAATGAGCAGTTCTTC.

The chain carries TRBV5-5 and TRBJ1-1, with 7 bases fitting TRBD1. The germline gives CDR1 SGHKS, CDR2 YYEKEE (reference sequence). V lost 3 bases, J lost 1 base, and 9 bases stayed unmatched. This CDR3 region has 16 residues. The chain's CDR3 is CASSYRQGPTNTEAFF. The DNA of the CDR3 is TGTGCCAGCAGCTACCGACAGGGACCGACGAACACTGAAGCTTTCTTT.

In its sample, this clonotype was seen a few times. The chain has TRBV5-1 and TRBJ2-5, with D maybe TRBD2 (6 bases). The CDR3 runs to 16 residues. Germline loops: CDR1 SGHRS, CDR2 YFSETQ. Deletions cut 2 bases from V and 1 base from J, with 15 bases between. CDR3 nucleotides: TGCGCCAGCAGCTTCGGGGGAAGTAAATTCCAAGAGACCCAGTACTTC. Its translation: CASSFGGSKFQETQYF.